Here is one T cell receptor beta chain with its context. This sample is part of a study of blood T cell repertoires in COVID-19. Study information: Whether acute or convalescent, the COVID-19 samples came from the United States, Italy and Spain. PBMCs, B-cell-depleted T cells, or T cells were the source of the cDNA or gDNA that made up the material.

Study processing details: Nucleated cell number was recorded as an estimate derived from reference gene primer amplification. Repertoires were generated with immunoSEQ multiplex PCR, while TCRdb's copy carries only in-frame clones and drops some. V and J calls and clone size follow that table, whereas D and trimming were derived from the DNA. The data contain roughly 700,000 clones, 70% to 90% of them singletons. The sample comprised peripheral blood. The TCR originated in a woman aged 18-35 years with acute or convalescent COVID-19.

This chain's CDR3 is CASRVPSDQPQHF. The CDR3 nucleotides are TGTGCCAGCAGGGTACCCTCAGATCAGCCCCAGCATTTT. The chain carries TRBV6-6 and TRBJ1-5; no clear D gene. Looked up from germline, CDR1 is MNHNY and CDR2 is SVGAGI (reference sequence). CDR3 size: 13 residues. V was shortened by 6 bases and J by 5 bases, with 11 bases between the two germline ends.